Described below is a single T cell receptor beta chain sequence and its context. The antigen it recognizes is unknown. Base qualities are not provided; no much larger clone lies one nucleotide away. The CDR3 runs 17 amino acids, cysteine and phenylalanine included. Only the CDR3 region is kept as DNA, spanning 51 bases read in frame from base 1. CDR1 and CDR2 (SGDLS, YYNGEE) derive from the germline V gene. V is pruned by 0 bases and J by 5 bases, leaving 7 bases of the junction without a gene match. These data belong to a study of T cell repertoires in cytomegalovirus infection (dated by TCRdb to about 2019). About the full investigation: Peptide stimulations targeted recently identified HLA-C-restricted CMV epitopes, whose presentation resists viral immunomodulation, together with well-studied HLA-B-restricted epitopes. The HLA type of each donor mattered for the analysis, because public TCR beta signatures pointed to carriage of CMV infection along with the matching HLA type.

TCRdb names Illumina HiSeq 1500 as the instrument used. TCRdb reworked the public reads: Q25 trimming with fastp, MiXCR clone assembly, productive beta chains retained. One record per CDR3 amino acid sequence lists the most common genes and DNA. The sample records fewer than 1,000,000 distinct CDR3 sequences, roughly 30% of which are singletons. The ten largest account for around 15% of the sample. Beyond this particular receptor, the publication reports: Carriers of CMV infection plus the relevant HLA type were discriminated by the cumulative frequency of public TCR beta family members in the study cohort and in an independent roughly 340-donor cohort. The ex vivo response was dominated by HLA-C-restricted CMV-specific TCR beta clonotypes, which also provided the single most frequent clonotype in two of eight donors.

The sample's treatment or condition, from its label and the paper: in vitro stimulation with specific CMV peptide epitopes to enrich CMV-specific T cells. Sequenced here: cultured CD8+ T cells from PBMCs, sampled from culture after CMV antigen stimulation. Recombination linked TRBV9 to TRBJ2-1; 11 bases in the junction line up with TRBD2. This clonotype was sampled from a human donor in good health (CMV status not recorded). Some clones in this sample may be carry-over from other donors' samples. In nucleotides, the sequence is TGTGCCAGCAGCGTAGTGGTTAGCGGGGGGGCGGACAATGAGCAGTTCTTC. Translation gives CASSVVVSGGADNEQFF.